This T cell receptor (beta chain) was recovered during a study of long-term antiretroviral therapy in people with HIV. Researchers ran immunoSEQ v3.0 at survey level. The protocol was immunoSEQ multiplex PCR, while the TCRdb copy is restricted to in-frame clones and leaves out a portion. The repertoire holds 25,000 to 35,000 clones, with about 96% as singletons. Germline-derived CDR1 and CDR2 are MNHEY and SVGAGI. CDR3 length equals 12 residues. V shed 9 bases, J shed 4 bases, and the junction held 2 bases outside the gene matches. This rearrangement joins TRBV6-5 to TRBJ2-3, with TRBD2 matching 9 bases. Sequencing used unsorted PBMCs, obtained 6.6 years after starting antiretroviral therapy. The receptor was derived from a man aged 30 to 45 with HIV. The CDR3 coding sequence is TGTGCCAGTGGGACTAGCCCAGATACGCAGTATTTT. Its protein product is CASGTSPDTQYF.